A selection of T cell receptor beta chains follows, all from one sample in a study of blood T cells in healthy people across ages. TCRdb independently ran MiXCR on the 5' RACE reads; one entry per CDR3 protein. The sample lists 700,000 or so distinct CDR3 sequences; about 43% were seen once. The sequenced sample was blood. These receptor sequences come from a man older than 75 in good health. Both conserved end residues are part of each CDR3. D genes are given only for firm matches. Size is omitted from some rows. Given values are once, few, many or a class for expanded clones.

j_call: TRBJ2-5
d_call: TRBD1
cdr3_length: 15
v_call: TRBV18
clone_size: -
cdr3_nt: TGTGCCAGCTCACCACCAACAGGGGAACGGGGGACCCAGTACTTC
cdr3_aa: CASSPPTGERGTQYF

j_call: TRBJ2-7
d_call: -
cdr3_length: 12
v_call: TRBV28
clone_size: -
cdr3_nt: TGTGCCGGCAGCTCCGCACCGTACGAGCAGTACTTC
cdr3_aa: CAGSSAPYEQYF

j_call: TRBJ2-4
d_call: TRBD2
cdr3_length: 14
v_call: TRBV30
clone_size: -
cdr3_nt: TGTGCCTGGACTATGGGTAGCGGGGGCCGTAAGCAGTACTTC
cdr3_aa: CAWTMGSGGRKQYF

j_call: TRBJ2-7
d_call: -
cdr3_length: 15
v_call: TRBV20-1
clone_size: many
cdr3_nt: TGCAGTGCTAGAGCCTTTGGGGGGGCCGGGTACGAGCAGTACTTC
cdr3_aa: CSARAFGGAGYEQYF

j_call: TRBJ2-7
d_call: TRBD2
cdr3_length: 17
v_call: TRBV7-2
clone_size: -
cdr3_nt: TGTGCCAGCAGCTTCGTTTCGGGGGGACTAGCGGGGAGTGAGCAGTACTTC
cdr3_aa: CASSFVSGGLAGSEQYF

j_call: TRBJ1-4
d_call: -
cdr3_length: 14
v_call: TRBV4-2
clone_size: many
cdr3_nt: TGTGCCAGCAGCCAAGAGGGGTGGAGTGAAAAACTGTTTTTT
cdr3_aa: CASSQEGWSEKLFF

j_call: TRBJ1-5
d_call: -
cdr3_length: 14
v_call: TRBV4-3
clone_size: -
cdr3_nt: TGCGCCAGCAGCCAAGATTCCAGGGATCAGCCCCAGCATTTT
cdr3_aa: CASSQDSRDQPQHF

j_call: TRBJ1-1
d_call: -
cdr3_length: 12
v_call: TRBV20-1
clone_size: -
cdr3_nt: TGCAGTGCTACCAACAGGAACACTGAAGCTTTCTTT
cdr3_aa: CSATNRNTEAFF

j_call: TRBJ2-3
d_call: TRBD1
cdr3_length: 17
v_call: TRBV6-4
clone_size: -
cdr3_nt: TGTGCCAGCAGTGTACGGCTTGTTGGGACAGGGACAGATACGCAGTATTTT
cdr3_aa: CASSVRLVGTGTDTQYF

j_call: TRBJ2-1
d_call: -
cdr3_length: 13
v_call: TRBV7-2
clone_size: -
cdr3_nt: TGTGCCAGCAGCTTAGGGTTAGGGGAGACCCAGTTCTTC
cdr3_aa: CASSLGLGETQFF

j_call: TRBJ2-3
d_call: TRBD1
cdr3_length: 14
v_call: TRBV27
clone_size: -
cdr3_nt: TGTGCCAGCAGTTGGACAGGGGTTGCAGATACGCAGTATTTT
cdr3_aa: CASSWTGVADTQYF

j_call: TRBJ1-5
d_call: TRBD1
cdr3_length: 16
v_call: TRBV12-3/TRBV12-4
clone_size: -
cdr3_nt: TGTGCCAGCAGCCAGGGACAGGGGCGTAGCAATCAGCCCCAGCATTTT
cdr3_aa: CASSQGQGRSNQPQHF

j_call: TRBJ2-7
d_call: -
cdr3_length: 17
v_call: TRBV3-1
clone_size: few
cdr3_nt: TGTGCCAGCAGCCAAGGAGGGTACGGACCGGGAGCGTACGAGCAGTACTTC
cdr3_aa: CASSQGGYGPGAYEQYF

j_call: TRBJ2-7
d_call: -
cdr3_length: 15
v_call: TRBV5-1
clone_size: few
cdr3_nt: TGCGCCAGCAGCTTGGAAGGAGGGGGCGGGTACGAGCAGTACTTC
cdr3_aa: CASSLEGGGGYEQYF

j_call: TRBJ2-5
d_call: -
cdr3_length: 13
v_call: TRBV19
clone_size: -
cdr3_nt: TGTGCCAGTAGTATGGGACGGCAAGAGACCCAGTACTTC
cdr3_aa: CASSMGRQETQYF

j_call: TRBJ2-3
d_call: TRBD1
cdr3_length: 18
v_call: TRBV27
clone_size: -
cdr3_nt: TGTGCCAGCAGTTCCTCTCCCGGGACAGGCCGAAGCACAGATACGCAGTATTTT
cdr3_aa: CASSSSPGTGRSTDTQYF

j_call: TRBJ1-1
d_call: -
cdr3_length: 15
v_call: TRBV7-3
clone_size: -
cdr3_nt: TGTGCCAGCAGCTTAAGCCCAGGTTGGGAGACTGAAGCTTTCTTT
cdr3_aa: CASSLSPGWETEAFF

j_call: TRBJ2-7
d_call: -
cdr3_length: 14
v_call: TRBV2
clone_size: many
cdr3_nt: TGTGCCAGCAGTGAAATTCCCGGGAAGTACGAGCAGTACTTC
cdr3_aa: CASSEIPGKYEQYF

j_call: TRBJ2-1
d_call: TRBD2
cdr3_length: 14
v_call: TRBV20-1
clone_size: many
cdr3_nt: TGCAGTGCTAGACTAGCGGGAGTAGACAATGAGCAGTTCTTC
cdr3_aa: CSARLAGVDNEQFF

j_call: TRBJ2-5
d_call: TRBD1
cdr3_length: 16
v_call: TRBV12-3/TRBV12-4
clone_size: -
cdr3_nt: TGTGCCAGCACCTACCGTGGGGGGACAGGCCTGGAGACCCAGTACTTC
cdr3_aa: CASTYRGGTGLETQYF

j_call: TRBJ2-5
d_call: TRBD1
cdr3_length: 16
v_call: TRBV7-2
clone_size: few
cdr3_nt: TGTGCCAGCAGCGGCAAGGTCAGGGGGCTGGGTGAGACCCAGTACTTC
cdr3_aa: CASSGKVRGLGETQYF

j_call: TRBJ2-5
d_call: -
cdr3_length: 12
v_call: TRBV7-2
clone_size: many
cdr3_nt: TGTGCCAGCAGCATGAGCAGTGAGACCCAGTACTTC
cdr3_aa: CASSMSSETQYF

j_call: TRBJ2-3
d_call: TRBD1
cdr3_length: 17
v_call: TRBV5-1
clone_size: -
cdr3_nt: TGCGCCAGCAGCTTGCGTCAGGGGGCAGGTGGCACAGATACGCAGTATTTT
cdr3_aa: CASSLRQGAGGTDTQYF

j_call: TRBJ1-1
d_call: TRBD1
cdr3_length: 16
v_call: TRBV6-2/TRBV6-3
clone_size: -
cdr3_nt: TGTGCCAGCAGTGCCTCGGGACAGGGGGGGGGCACTGAAGCTTTCTTT
cdr3_aa: CASSASGQGGGTEAFF

j_call: TRBJ2-1
d_call: TRBD2
cdr3_length: 15
v_call: TRBV6-5
clone_size: many
cdr3_nt: TGTGCCAGCAGTTACTCTAGCGGGAGAACGAATGAGCAGTTCTTC
cdr3_aa: CASSYSSGRTNEQFF

j_call: TRBJ2-7
d_call: -
cdr3_length: 15
v_call: TRBV6-2/TRBV6-3
clone_size: few
cdr3_nt: TGTGCCAGCAGCCGTGGACGTCGGCTTGCATACGAGCAGTACTTC
cdr3_aa: CASSRGRRLAYEQYF

j_call: TRBJ2-5
d_call: -
cdr3_length: 15
v_call: TRBV15
clone_size: few
cdr3_nt: TGTGCCACCAGCAGAGATCAGGGTCATCGGGAGACCCAGTACTTC
cdr3_aa: CATSRDQGHRETQYF

j_call: TRBJ2-7
d_call: -
cdr3_length: 13
v_call: TRBV9
clone_size: -
cdr3_nt: TGTGCCAGCAGCCCCCAGATCAGCCACGAGCGGTACTTC
cdr3_aa: CASSPQISHERYF

j_call: TRBJ2-1
d_call: TRBD1
cdr3_length: 15
v_call: TRBV4-1
clone_size: many
cdr3_nt: TGCGCCAGCAGCCAAGATAAAAGACAGGGGGGCGAGCAGTTCTTC
cdr3_aa: CASSQDKRQGGEQFF

j_call: TRBJ2-1
d_call: TRBD2
cdr3_length: 14
v_call: TRBV4-2
clone_size: few
cdr3_nt: TGTGCCATCGGGACTAGCGGGGGGGACAATGAGCAGTTCTTC
cdr3_aa: CAIGTSGGDNEQFF

j_call: TRBJ2-1
d_call: TRBD2
cdr3_length: 15
v_call: TRBV7-3
clone_size: -
cdr3_nt: TGTGCCAGCAGCTTCGGACTAGCGGGAGTTAATGAGCAGTTCTTC
cdr3_aa: CASSFGLAGVNEQFF